A single T cell receptor (beta chain) is shown here with its context. The antigen is undetermined. Any history of autoimmune disease or systemic immunosuppression disqualified patients. Some clones are missing from TCRdb's copy, which holds only in-frame ones; the method was immunoSEQ multiplex PCR. The data show fewer than 120,000 clones, approximately 89% seen once. The data are from a study of OX40 agonist ivuxolimab in advanced cancers. Study-wide results and caveats: Those patients achieving a partial response at 0.1-3.0 mg/kg showed among the lowest clonal expansion. The authors also found low normalized T-cell clonal expansion in some nonresponders.

The TCR was taken from an adult with an advanced solid tumor such as melanoma, head and neck, liver or kidney cancer. The sample in question was CD4+ or CD8+ T cells sorted from blood, obtained in a trial of the OX40 agonist ivuxolimab.

CDR3 protein: CASSYEGRTLHF. The CDR3 DNA is TGTGCCAGCAGTTACGAGGGTAGGACCCTCCACTTT. The J gene is TRBJ1-6, the V gene TRBV6-6; no reliable D call. The CDR3 is made up of 12 amino acids. Between the trimmed V and J ends, which lost 2 bases and 14 bases, there was a span of 10 bases. Looked up from germline, CDR1 is MNHNY and CDR2 is SVGAGI (reference sequence).